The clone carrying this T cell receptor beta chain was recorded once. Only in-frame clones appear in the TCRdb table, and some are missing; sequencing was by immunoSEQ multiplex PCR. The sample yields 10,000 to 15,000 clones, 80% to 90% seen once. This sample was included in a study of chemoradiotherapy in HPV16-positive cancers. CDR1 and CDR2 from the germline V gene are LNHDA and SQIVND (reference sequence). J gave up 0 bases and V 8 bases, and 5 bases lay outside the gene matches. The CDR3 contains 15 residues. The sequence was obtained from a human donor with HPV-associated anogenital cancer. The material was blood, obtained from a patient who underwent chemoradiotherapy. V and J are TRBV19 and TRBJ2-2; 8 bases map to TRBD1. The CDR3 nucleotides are TGTGCCAGTTACTCACAGGGGGCGAACACCGGGGAGCTGTTTTTT. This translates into CASYSQGANTGELFF.